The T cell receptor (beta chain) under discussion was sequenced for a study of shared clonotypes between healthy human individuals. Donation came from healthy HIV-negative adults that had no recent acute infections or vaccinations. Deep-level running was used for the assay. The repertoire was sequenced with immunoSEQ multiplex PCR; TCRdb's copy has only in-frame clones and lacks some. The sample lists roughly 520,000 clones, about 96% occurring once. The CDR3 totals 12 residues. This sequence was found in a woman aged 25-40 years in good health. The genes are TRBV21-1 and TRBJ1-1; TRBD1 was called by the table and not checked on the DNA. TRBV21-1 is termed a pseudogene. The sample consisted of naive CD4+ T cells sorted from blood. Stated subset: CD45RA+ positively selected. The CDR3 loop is CASSKDAQKSFF. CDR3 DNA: TGTGCCAGCAGCAAAGATGCCCAGAAATCTTTCTTT.